This T cell receptor beta chain was recorded in a study of shared clonotypes between healthy human individuals (dated by TCRdb to the early 2020s). Study-wide context: The cohort included three men and a couple of women between 18 and 49 years of age. To increase sequencing depth and limit assay-specific biases, TCR repertoire library preparation and sequencing were carried out by different laboratories using diverse techniques. To estimate repertoire size and how much clonotypes are shared between individuals, the study performed deep sequencing of blood TCR repertoires from roughly five healthy adults. For each donor, CD4 naive and CD4 memory were each run on three plates, CD8 naive on two plates, and CD8 memory on one plate. Each donor's leukapheresis produced roughly between roughly 0.85 and 9.5 billion PBMCs.

TCR CDR3 regions were amplified from genomic DNA by multiplex PCR using the deep immunoSEQ assay. Extracted genomic DNA from each cell subset was spread evenly across all wells of several immunoSEQ 96-well plates, with each plate serving as a replicate. For sorted subsets, approximately 210 ng of genomic DNA, equivalent to 25,000 to 35,000 T cell genomes, went into each replicate PCR. Purified libraries were measured with a Qubit 3.0 fluorometer, size-checked on a Bioanalyzer 2100, and measured again with the KAPA Library Quantification kit. Each immunoSEQ 96-well plate was sequenced on its own single-read 150-cycle Illumina NextSeq 550 flow cell. The paper's processing steps were these. The immunoSEQ output contained only junctional sequences without quality scores, so filtering could not match that applied to full-length reads. To assign V/J genes and CDR3, sequences were annotated against IMGT germline references using PyIR, a Python wrapper for IgBLAST v1.9. Any read was removed if the V/J assignment was weak (E-value above 1e-6), the CDR3 was missing, or the read contained stop codons, out-of-frame junctions, or ambiguous translated residues. A V3J clonotype was defined by an identical inferred V gene, J gene, and CDR3 amino acid sequence. Percentage overlap between repertoires was computed as shared unique clonotypes divided by the size of the smaller repertoire. Repertoire richness was assessed with RTK rarefaction, the Chao1 estimator, and Recon v2.1 estimates of unobserved clonotypes. OLGA was used to compute generation probabilities for all TCRbeta clonotypes that the gDNA method yielded from a few donors. TCRdb's version of the immuneACCESS table is confined to in-frame rearrangements and falls short of the full clone set. An unresolved V gene accounts for under half of the shortfall where checked; the remainder is of unknown origin. V and J calls and clone size are those listed in that table; D and trimming were worked out from the DNA. In this sample the table shows roughly 110,000 clones, about 70% of which occur a single time. In total, the top ten clones hold 24% of the sample.

With regard to this clone: Its recognized antigen is unknown. Nothing much larger sits one base from this clone, and base qualities are not available.

V loses 6 bases at its end and J loses 8 bases; junction bases beyond the gene matches: 18. CDR1 and CDR2 (MRHNA, SNTAGT) derive from the germline V gene. The cysteine opens and the phenylalanine closes a CDR3 of 17 amino acids. Only CDR3 DNA is held: 51 bases, read in frame from base 1. The donors were healthy, HIV-negative adults with no recently reported acute infections or vaccinations. Every donor was a Caucasian adult residing in Nashville, Tennessee, USA. CD8 memory samples combined magnetically selected CD45RO+ cells with CCR7-negative CD45RA+ effector memory (TemRA) cells. Blood was obtained by leukapheresis, after which PBMCs were separated by Ficoll-Histopaque density gradient centrifugation and cryopreserved in liquid nitrogen vapor phase. Purity and quantity of every magnetically sorted T cell population were checked by analytical flow cytometry. From each sorted fraction, genomic DNA was isolated and quantified by UV absorbance on a Nanodrop 2000c.

What the authors observed across the whole study: Sampling was restricted to blood, and TCR repertoires in tissue are likely to differ from TCR repertoires in blood. Compared with non-shared clonotypes, clonotypes shared by all four sorted-subset donors had higher generation probabilities. Rarefaction of sorted-subset datasets indicated incomplete sequencing despite the large sequencing depth. Pairwise subsampling led to the expectation that sequencing depth would affect the degree of clonotype sharing among donors. Naive subsets generally had larger estimated clonotype richness than memory subsets. Because the study included only a small number of donors, the genetic and exposure-history diversity represented was limited. About 4.5% of naive CD4, 3.5% of naive CD8, approximately 2.2% of memory CD4, and 0.4% of memory CD8 clonotypes were shared across a few donors.

Sequenced sample: memory CD8+ T cells sorted from blood. The cell subset or site label here, explained by the study, means: CD45RO+ cells pooled with CCR7-negative TemRA cells. This TCR derives from a woman in her twenties or thirties in good health. The V gene is TRBV6-4 and the J gene is TRBJ1-5, and 8 junctional nucleotides match TRBD1. The nucleotide sequence reads TGTGCCAGCAGCTTAGACCGGACAGGGATTTGTATCGAGCCCCAGCATTTT. Its protein is CASSLDRTGICIEPQHF.